Listed below are T cell receptor beta chains from one sample, sequenced in a study of OX40 agonist ivuxolimab in advanced cancers. Assay used: immunoSEQ multiplex PCR; TCRdb lists only in-frame clones, some missing. Of around 100,000 clones listed, more than 85% are singletons. This material consisted of CD4+ or CD8+ T cells sorted from blood, taken in a trial of the OX40 agonist ivuxolimab. These receptors all come from an adult with an advanced solid tumor such as melanoma, head and neck, liver or kidney cancer. The CDR3 runs from the conserved cysteine through the conserved F or W. The D gene is left open where the match is weak. The size entry is marked missing in some rows and otherwise reads once, few, many or a size class.

V gene: TRBV18
D gene: .
J gene: TRBJ1-3
clone size: .
CDR3 DNA: TGTGCCAGCTCACCACCGTCGGGGCAAGGAAACACCATATATTTT
CDR3 protein: CASSPPSGQGNTIYF

V gene: TRBV28
D gene: TRBD2
J gene: TRBJ2-7
clone size: .
CDR3 DNA: TGTGCCAGCAGTCCAGTTAGCGGGAGGGGGGACGAGCAGTACTTC
CDR3 protein: CASSPVSGRGDEQYF

V gene: TRBV6-6
D gene: .
J gene: TRBJ1-1
clone size: .
CDR3 DNA: TGTGCCAGCAAACCCCGGACAGATGCTGAAGCTTTCTTT
CDR3 protein: CASKPRTDAEAFF

V gene: TRBV28
D gene: TRBD1
J gene: TRBJ2-7
clone size: .
CDR3 DNA: TGTGCCAGCAGGCGGACAGGCCCCTACTACGAGCAGTACTTC
CDR3 protein: CASRRTGPYYEQYF

V gene: TRBV9
D gene: TRBD1
J gene: TRBJ2-7
clone size: .
CDR3 DNA: TGTGCCAGCAGCGAGGACAGGGCCCACGAGCAGTACTTC
CDR3 protein: CASSEDRAHEQYF

V gene: TRBV19
D gene: .
J gene: TRBJ1-5
clone size: .
CDR3 DNA: TGTGCCAGTAGTATCCAGGCAGGGCGAAATCAGCCCCAGCATTTT
CDR3 protein: CASSIQAGRNQPQHF

V gene: TRBV7-8
D gene: TRBD1
J gene: TRBJ2-7
clone size: .
CDR3 DNA: TGTGCCAGCAGCCCTACTATCCGGGACAGGAGATACGAGCAGTACTTC
CDR3 protein: CASSPTIRDRRYEQYF

V gene: TRBV4-3
D gene: TRBD1
J gene: TRBJ2-5
clone size: .
CDR3 DNA: TGCGCCAGCAGCCAAGCGCCGGGACAGGGAGGAAAAGAGACCCAGTACTTC
CDR3 protein: CASSQAPGQGGKETQYF

V gene: TRBV15
D gene: .
J gene: TRBJ2-5
clone size: once
CDR3 DNA: TGTGCCACCAGCAGAGCCCTGGGAGAGACCCAGTACTTC
CDR3 protein: CATSRALGETQYF

V gene: TRBV2
D gene: .
J gene: TRBJ1-5
clone size: .
CDR3 DNA: TGTGCCAGCAGTGAAGCGCTTGGGTTCCAGTTAAATCAGCCCCAGCATTTT
CDR3 protein: CASSEALGFQLNQPQHF

V gene: TRBV12-5
D gene: TRBD1
J gene: TRBJ1-3
clone size: .
CDR3 DNA: TGTGCTAGTGGTTTGCCCCGATGGGGGACAGCTGGAAACACCATATATTTT
CDR3 protein: CASGLPRWGTAGNTIYF

V gene: TRBV2
D gene: TRBD2
J gene: TRBJ2-5
clone size: .
CDR3 DNA: TGTGCCAGCCTGCGGAGCCTTTTTGAGCGGGAAACTCAAGAGACCCAGTACTTC
CDR3 protein: CASLRSLFERETQETQYF

V gene: TRBV19
D gene: .
J gene: TRBJ2-1
clone size: .
CDR3 DNA: TGTGCCAGTAGTATAGGTAAAGCGGGCGCTACCTACAATGAGCAGTTCTTC
CDR3 protein: CASSIGKAGATYNEQFF

V gene: TRBV7-9
D gene: .
J gene: TRBJ2-1
clone size: .
CDR3 DNA: TGTGCCAGCAGCTTAGAGGTTGAGGGCGCTTTCCCTCGGGAGCAGTTCTTC
CDR3 protein: CASSLEVEGAFPREQFF

V gene: TRBV14
D gene: TRBD1
J gene: TRBJ2-7
clone size: .
CDR3 DNA: TGTGCCAGCAGCCGATACCGGGACAGCCCCACTTGGGCTACCTACGAGCAGTACTTC
CDR3 protein: CASSRYRDSPTWATYEQYF

V gene: TRBV29-1
D gene: .
J gene: TRBJ1-2
clone size: few
CDR3 DNA: TGCAGCGCAGGGGACTATGGCTACACCTTC
CDR3 protein: CSAGDYGYTF

V gene: TRBV9
D gene: .
J gene: TRBJ1-3
clone size: few
CDR3 DNA: TGTGCCAGCAGCGTAGAGGGCAGTACACTAAGAAACACCATATATTTT
CDR3 protein: CASSVEGSTLRNTIYF

V gene: TRBV30
D gene: .
J gene: TRBJ1-2
clone size: .
CDR3 DNA: TGTGCCTGGATGCCCAACCCAGGAACCGTCTATGGCTACACCTTC
CDR3 protein: CAWMPNPGTVYGYTF

V gene: TRBV7-2
D gene: .
J gene: TRBJ2-4
clone size: once
CDR3 DNA: TGTGCCAGCAGTCGCCCAACCACAGCCGCAGCCAAAAACATTCAGTACTTC
CDR3 protein: CASSRPTTAAAKNIQYF

V gene: TRBV5-6
D gene: .
J gene: TRBJ1-5
clone size: .
CDR3 DNA: TGTGCCAGCAGCACCGGACAGAGCAATCAGCCCCAGCATTTT
CDR3 protein: CASSTGQSNQPQHF

V gene: TRBV2
D gene: TRBD2
J gene: TRBJ2-7
clone size: .
CDR3 DNA: TGTGCCAGCAGTGAACAAAGCGGGAGATACGGCGAGCAGTACTTC
CDR3 protein: CASSEQSGRYGEQYF

V gene: TRBV6-5
D gene: .
J gene: TRBJ1-2
clone size: few
CDR3 DNA: TGTGCCAGCCGAGGCCAATCGAGCTATGGCTACACCTTC
CDR3 protein: CASRGQSSYGYTF

V gene: TRBV7-9
D gene: .
J gene: TRBJ2-7
clone size: .
CDR3 DNA: TGTGCCAGCAGCTTATTGACGGAGTCCTACGAGCAGTACTTC
CDR3 protein: CASSLLTESYEQYF